This TCR beta chain was sequenced in a study of T cells in localized non-small cell lung cancer. Trimming left V 6 bases short and J 1 base short, with 16 bases between. Germline-derived CDR1 and CDR2 are MNHGY and SAAAGT. This CDR3 is built from 16 residues. In this sample, this clone is medium-sized. The data were produced by immunoSEQ multiplex PCR, yet TCRdb's version contains in-frame clones alone and is incomplete. The sample lists about 2,800 clones; over 25% were seen once. Sequences were derived from lung tumor tissue, sampled before any cancer treatment. The TCR comes from a male donor at least 60 years old with stage II squamous cell lung carcinoma. V is TRBV6-8 and J is TRBJ1-5, with D possibly matching TRBD1 (5 bases). The CDR3 sequence: CASRDRLGRSNQPQHF. The CDR3 nucleotides are TGTGCCAGCAGGGACCGCCTGGGACGGAGCAATCAGCCCCAGCATTTT.